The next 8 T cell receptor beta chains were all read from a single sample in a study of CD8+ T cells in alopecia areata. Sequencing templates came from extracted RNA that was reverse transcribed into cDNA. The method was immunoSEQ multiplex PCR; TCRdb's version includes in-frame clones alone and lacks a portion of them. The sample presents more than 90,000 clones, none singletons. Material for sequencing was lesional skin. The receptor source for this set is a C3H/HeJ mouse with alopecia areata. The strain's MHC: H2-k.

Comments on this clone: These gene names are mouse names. CDR3: CTCSVGQVSSYEQYF. The part of the CDR3 DNA that was read is TGCACCTGCAGTGTGGGACAGGTCAGCTCCTAT. The chain carries TRBV1 and TRBJ2-7; 8 bases match TRBD1. The read is 4 residues too short to cover the CDR3 end, so that end is filled in from the germline J gene. The germline V gene encodes CDR1 NSQYPW and CDR2 LRSPGD (reference sequence). The length of the CDR3 is 15 residues. J lost 0 bases, V lost 4 bases, and 5 bases had no gene match.

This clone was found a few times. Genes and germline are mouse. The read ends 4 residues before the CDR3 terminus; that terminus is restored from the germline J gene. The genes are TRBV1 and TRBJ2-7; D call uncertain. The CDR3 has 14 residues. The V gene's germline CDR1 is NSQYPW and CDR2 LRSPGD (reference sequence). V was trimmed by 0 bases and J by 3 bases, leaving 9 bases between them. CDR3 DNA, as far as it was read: TGCACCTGCAGTGCAGATCTTAACATCTAT. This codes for CTCSADLNIY. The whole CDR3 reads CTCSADLNIYEQYF.

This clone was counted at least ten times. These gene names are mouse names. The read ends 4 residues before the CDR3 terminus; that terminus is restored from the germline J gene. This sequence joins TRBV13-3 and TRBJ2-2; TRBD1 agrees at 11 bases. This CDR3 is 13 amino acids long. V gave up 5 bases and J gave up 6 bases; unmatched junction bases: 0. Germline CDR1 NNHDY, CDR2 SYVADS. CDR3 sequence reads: CASRGQGAGQLYF. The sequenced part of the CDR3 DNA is TGTGCCAGCAGGGGACAGGGGGCCGGG.

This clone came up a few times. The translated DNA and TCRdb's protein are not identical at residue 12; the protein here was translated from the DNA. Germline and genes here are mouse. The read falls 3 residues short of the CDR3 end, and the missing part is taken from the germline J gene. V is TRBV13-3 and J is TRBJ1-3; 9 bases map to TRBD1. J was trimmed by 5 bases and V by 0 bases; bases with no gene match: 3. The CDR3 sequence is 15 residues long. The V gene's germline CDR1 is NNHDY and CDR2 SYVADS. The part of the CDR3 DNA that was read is TGTGCCAGCAGTGATGATGGACAGGGGAGAAATACG. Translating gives CASSDDGQGRNT. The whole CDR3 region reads CASSDDGQGRNTLYF.

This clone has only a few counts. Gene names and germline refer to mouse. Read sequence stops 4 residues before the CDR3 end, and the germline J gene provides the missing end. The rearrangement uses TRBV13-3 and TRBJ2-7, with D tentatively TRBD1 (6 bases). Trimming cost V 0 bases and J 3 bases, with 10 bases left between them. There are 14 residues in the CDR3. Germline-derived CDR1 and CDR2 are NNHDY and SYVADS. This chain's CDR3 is CASSDAQGGYEQYF. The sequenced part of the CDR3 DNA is TGTGCCAGCAGTGATGCACAGGGAGGCTAT.

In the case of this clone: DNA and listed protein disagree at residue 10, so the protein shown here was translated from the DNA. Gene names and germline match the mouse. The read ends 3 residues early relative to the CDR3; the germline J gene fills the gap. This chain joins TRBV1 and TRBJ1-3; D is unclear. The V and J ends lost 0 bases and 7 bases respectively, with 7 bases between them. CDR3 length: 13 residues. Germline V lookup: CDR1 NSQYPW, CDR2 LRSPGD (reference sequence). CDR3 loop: CTCSADGLNTLYF. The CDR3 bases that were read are TGCACCTGCAGTGCAGATGGTCTTAATACG.

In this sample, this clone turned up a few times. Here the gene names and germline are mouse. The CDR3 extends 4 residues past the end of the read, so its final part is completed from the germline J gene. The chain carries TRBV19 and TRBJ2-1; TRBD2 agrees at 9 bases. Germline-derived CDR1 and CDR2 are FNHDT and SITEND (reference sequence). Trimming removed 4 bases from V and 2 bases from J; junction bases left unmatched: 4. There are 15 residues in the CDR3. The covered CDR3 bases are TGTGCCAGCAGTTTACTGGGGGGCGACTATGCT. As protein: CASSLLGGDYA. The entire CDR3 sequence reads CASSLLGGDYAEQFF.

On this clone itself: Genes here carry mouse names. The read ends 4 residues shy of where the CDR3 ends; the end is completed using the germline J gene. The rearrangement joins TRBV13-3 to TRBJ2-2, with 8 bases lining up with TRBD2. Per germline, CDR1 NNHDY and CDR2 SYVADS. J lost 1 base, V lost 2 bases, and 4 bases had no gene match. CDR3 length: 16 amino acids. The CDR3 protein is CASSDSGGLNTGQLYF. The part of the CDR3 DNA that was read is TGTGCCAGCAGTGACTCGGGGGGGCTAAACACCGGG.